This paragraph reports one TCR beta chain. Its target is unknown. Other DNA sequences in the sample encode the same CDR3. Trimming stripped 1 base from V and 0 bases from J, with 3 bases between. The length of the CDR3 is 13 residues. Germline loops: CDR1 SGHNT, CDR2 YENEEA. Researchers divided each subset's genomic DNA evenly across several immunoSEQ plates. The method was immunoSEQ multiplex PCR; TCRdb's version includes in-frame clones alone and lacks a portion of them. Of about 1.5 million clones in the sample, 95% to 99% were seen once. The data were obtained in a study of shared clonotypes between healthy human individuals. Study-level points and caveats: Shared clonotypes: 4.5% to 5% naive CD4, about 3.5% naive CD8, about 2.2% memory CD4, over 0.3% memory CD8.

The chain carries TRBV11-3 and TRBJ1-1; D unresolved. This receptor was obtained from a man between 25 and 39 years old in good health. The sequenced sample was naive CD4+ T cells sorted from blood. Described subset: CD45RA+ positively selected. This CDR3 is CASSLGLNTEAFF. The CDR3, as DNA: TGTGCCAGCAGCTTAGGTCTGAACACTGAAGCTTTCTTT.